A single sample is the source of the 21 T cell receptor beta chains below, sequenced in a study of blood T cell repertoires in COVID-19. Here immunoSEQ multiplex PCR was the method, and the copy in TCRdb shows in-frame clones only, minus some. The sample carries about 210,000 clones, about 83% recorded once. Sequencing was performed on peripheral blood. Every receptor here comes from a man in his fifties with active or convalescent COVID-19.

The chain uses TRBV7-2 and TRBJ2-3, with 7 positions matching TRBD1. After removal of 4 bases from V and 2 bases from J, the junction contained 3 bases not matched to a gene. The CDR3 is 14 residues long. In germline, CDR1 is SGHTA, CDR2 FQGNSA. Here the CDR3 DNA reads TGTGCCAGCAGCTCGGGACAGCCCACAGATACGCAGTATTTT. This gives the protein CASSSGQPTDTQYF. The full variable domain, completed using reference TRBV7-2 and TRBJ2-3, is GAGVSQSPSNKVTEKGKDVELRCDPISGHTALYWYRQSLGQGLEFLIYFQGNSAPDKSGLPSDRFSAERTGGSVSTLTIQRTQQEDSAVYLCASSSGQPTDTQYFGPGTRLTVL.

This clone was counted between two and nine times. The rearrangement joins TRBV2 to TRBJ1-5; the match to TRBD1 covers 8 bases. The V segment lost 6 bases and the J segment 2 bases; nucleotides outside the gene matches: 9. This CDR3 has 16 residues. Germline-derived CDR1 and CDR2 are SNHLY and FYNNEI. In DNA form, the CDR3 reads TGTGCCAGCAGGGCAGGGGGCCGGGTGGGCAATCAGCCCCAGCATTTT. Protein: CASRAGGRVGNQPQHF.

The rearrangement joins TRBV10-2 to TRBJ1-6, with 7 bases lining up with TRBD1. CDR1 and CDR2 (germline): WSHSY, SAAADI. The CDR3 loop spans 15 amino acids. V lost 5 bases to trimming and J lost 8 bases; unmatched junction nucleotides: 9. CDR3 DNA sequence: TGCGCCAGCAGTCCCCCCGGGCAGGGGGATTCACCCCTCCACTTT. It translates to CASSPPGQGDSPLHF.

This rearrangement joins TRBV7-2 to TRBJ2-1; maybe TRBD1 (5 bases). Germline CDR1 is SGHTA and CDR2 is FQGNSA. The CDR3 totals 17 residues. Deletions cut 0 bases from V and 3 bases from J, with 15 bases between. CDR3: CASSLAEQDNYYNEQFF. CDR3 bases: TGTGCCAGCAGCTTAGCGGAACAGGACAATTACTACAATGAGCAGTTCTTC. The complete variable domain, with remaining parts taken from reference TRBV7-2 and TRBJ2-1, reads GAGVSQSPSNKVTEKGKDVELRCDPISGHTALYWYRQSLGQGLEFLIYFQGNSAPDKSGLPSDRFSAERTGGSVSTLTIQRTQQEDSAVYLCASSLAEQDNYYNEQFFGPGTRLTVL.

The rearrangement links TRBV5-1 to TRBJ2-2; D gene uncertain. This CDR3 is built from 14 residues. Per germline, CDR1 SGHRS and CDR2 YFSETQ. The germline V and J ends were trimmed by 5 bases and 2 bases, with 10 bases remaining between them. As DNA, the CDR3 is TGCGCCAGCAGGGAAGAGGCCAACACCGGGGAGCTGTTTTTT. Its protein product is CASREEANTGELFF.

This chain links TRBV5-1 with TRBJ2-7; D ambiguous. Trimming stripped 3 bases from V and 2 bases from J, with 9 bases between. The CDR3 runs to 13 residues. Germline loops: CDR1 SGHRS, CDR2 YFSETQ. The CDR3: CASSYQATYEQYF. CDR3 in DNA: TGCGCCAGCAGCTATCAGGCTACCTACGAGCAGTACTTC.

This clone was seen only once. V usage is TRBV28 and J usage is TRBJ1-2; D perhaps matches TRBD1 (6 bases). Germline values: CDR1 MDHEN, CDR2 SYDVKM. V gave up 5 bases and J gave up 2 bases, with 18 bases separating them. This CDR3 contains 16 residues. The CDR3 loop reads CASSALTGLGNYGYTF. The CDR3, as DNA: TGTGCCAGCAGTGCGCTGACAGGTCTAGGAAACTATGGCTACACCTTC.

The rearrangement links TRBV7-3 to TRBJ2-5, with 11 bases matching TRBD1. This CDR3 spans 15 amino acids. Unmatched junction bases numbered 4, after V lost 5 bases and J lost 2 bases. In germline, CDR1 is SGHTA, CDR2 FQGTGA. CDR3 in DNA: TGTGCCAGCAGCCCCGGGACAGGGGGGCAAGAGACCCAGTACTTC. Protein sequence: CASSPGTGGQETQYF. Together with reference TRBV7-3 and TRBJ2-5, the CDR3 gives the full variable domain: GAGVSQTPSNKVTEKGKYVELRCDPISGHTALYWYRQSLGQGPEFLIYFQGTGAADDSGLPNDRFFAVRPEGSVSTLKIQRTERGDSAVYLCASSPGTGGQETQYFGPGTRLLVL.

J is TRBJ2-3 and V is TRBV5-1; D perhaps matches TRBD2 (5 bases). Germline-derived CDR1 and CDR2 are SGHRS and YFSETQ. The germline V and J ends were trimmed by 0 bases and 3 bases, with 14 bases remaining between them. CDR3 length equals 16 residues. The CDR3: CASSLASGKTTDTQYF. For the CDR3, the DNA is TGCGCCAGCAGCTTGGCATCCGGGAAGACTACAGATACGCAGTATTTT.

This rearrangement joins TRBV12-5 to TRBJ1-1; D possibly corresponds to TRBD1 (5 bases). Germline V gives CDR1 LGHNT, CDR2 FRNRAP. The CDR3 is made up of 12 amino acids. V was trimmed by 5 bases and J by 11 bases, leaving 15 bases between them. The CDR3 nucleotides read TGTGCTAGTGGTCTCCAGGGTTATGAGGCTTTCTTT. Translated, it gives CASGLQGYEAFF.

The V call is TRBV29-1, the J call TRBJ1-2; no firm D call. The V and J ends lost 4 bases and 7 bases respectively, with 13 bases between them. CDR1 and CDR2 (germline): SQVTM, ANQGSEA. The CDR3 spans 12 residues. For the CDR3, the DNA is TGCAGCGTTGGCGGGATAGGAGGTGGCTACACCTTC. As protein: CSVGGIGGGYTF.

V gene TRBV5-4 combines with J gene TRBJ1-6; D may be TRBD1 (6 bases). V was pared by 1 base and J by 8 bases, with 10 bases between. CDR3 length: 14 amino acids. Looked up from germline, CDR1 is SGHNT and CDR2 is YYREEE (reference sequence). In nucleotides, the CDR3 is TGTGCCAGCAGCTTGTCGTCAGGGGATTCACCCCTCCACTTT. It yields the protein CASSLSSGDSPLHF. Full variable domain (rest looked up from reference TRBV5-4 and TRBJ1-6): ETGVTQSPTHLIKTRGQQVTLRCSSQSGHNTVSWYQQALGQGPQFIFQYYREEENGRGNFPPRFSGLQFPNYSSELNVNALELDDSALYLCASSLSSGDSPLHFGNGTRLTVT.

The chain carries TRBV5-1 and TRBJ2-3; 8 nucleotides match TRBD2. The junction had 16 bases not matched to a gene; V was cut back by 4 bases and J by 0 bases. This CDR3 is built from 19 residues. Germline V lookup: CDR1 SGHRS, CDR2 YFSETQ. The CDR3 DNA reads TGCGCCAGCAGCCATACCCTTAGCGGGAACAAAGCTAGCACAGATACGCAGTATTTT. Protein sequence: CASSHTLSGNKASTDTQYF.

The genes are TRBV4-3 and TRBJ2-3; D possibly corresponds to TRBD1 (6 bases). Per germline, CDR1 LGHNA and CDR2 YSLEER. V lost 0 bases and J 4 bases, leaving 11 bases between the germline ends. The CDR3 totals 15 residues. CDR3 bases: TGCGCCAGCAGCCAAGATGCAGGGGTCGCAGATACGCAGTATTTT. Its translation: CASSQDAGVADTQYF.

The V gene is TRBV9, the J gene TRBJ1-2; D uncertain. Germline V CDR1 and CDR2: SGDLS, YYNGEE. Trimming pared 0 bases from V and 3 bases from J, leaving 9 bases between. This CDR3 contains 14 residues. The CDR3 DNA reads as TGTGCCAGCAGCGTAGGGCGAGGTCACTATGGCTACACCTTC. This encodes CASSVGRGHYGYTF.

J is TRBJ2-5 and V is TRBV6-5; D remains ambiguous. This CDR3 comprises 12 residues. CDR1 is MNHEY, CDR2 SVGAGI, per germline. V was clipped by 4 bases and J by 7 bases, with 10 bases between them. CDR3 protein: CASSSFPGTQYF. CDR3 nucleotides: TGTGCCAGCAGTTCCTTCCCGGGGACCCAGTACTTC.

This rearrangement joins TRBV5-8 to TRBJ2-5; the D gene is possibly TRBD2 (5 bases). The V end lost 5 bases, the J end lost 9 bases, and 11 bases lay between the germline ends. Per the germline V gene, CDR1 is SGHTS and CDR2 is YDEGEE. The CDR3 spans 11 residues. CDR3 bases: TGTGCCAGCAGGGGCAGCGGCGCCCAGTACTTC. Protein sequence: CASRGSGAQYF.

The table lists this clone with a few counts. The CDR3 DNA reads TGTGCCAGCAGCTCCCTTTGGGCCGGCAGCACAGATACGCAGTATTTT. Protein product: CASSSLWAGSTDTQYF. The chain joins TRBV7-2 to TRBJ2-3; D not certain. This CDR3 contains 16 residues. The V gene's germline CDR1 is SGHTA and CDR2 FQGNSA. V was clipped by 4 bases and J by 0 bases, with 14 bases between them.

DNA of the CDR3: TGTGCCAGCAGTTCCCGGGACAGGGAAAATTCACCCCTCCACTTT. Protein sequence: CASSSRDRENSPLHF. This chain uses TRBV28 with TRBJ1-6; TRBD1 matches 9 bases. J was trimmed by 7 bases and V by 4 bases; bases with no gene match: 5. The CDR3 has 15 residues. Germline V CDR1 and CDR2: MDHEN, SYDVKM.

The chain couples TRBV6-1 to TRBJ1-2; 7 nucleotides line up with TRBD1. After removal of 8 bases from V and 4 bases from J, the junction contained 7 bases not matched to a gene. From germline, CDR1 is MNHNS and CDR2 SASEGT. CDR3 length: 13 amino acids. The CDR3 nucleotides are TGTGCCAGCCTCACAGGGGCGAGCTATGGCTACACCTTC. Amino acid sequence: CASLTGASYGYTF.

This rearrangement joins TRBV9 to TRBJ2-7; tentative D call: TRBD1 (5 bases). Trimming removed 0 bases from V and 1 base from J, with 8 bases in between. The CDR3 has 14 residues. The V gene's germline CDR1 is SGDLS and CDR2 YYNGEE. The CDR3 bases are TGTGCCAGCAGCGTAGAACAGGCATCCTACGAGCAGTACTTC. Translated: CASSVEQASYEQYF. Supplemented by reference TRBV9 and TRBJ2-7, the full variable domain reads DSGVTQTPKHLITATGQRVTLRCSPRSGDLSVYWYQQSLDQGLQFLIQYYNGEERAKGNILERFSAQQFPDLHSELNLSSLELGDSALYFCASSVEQASYEQYFGPGTRLTVT.